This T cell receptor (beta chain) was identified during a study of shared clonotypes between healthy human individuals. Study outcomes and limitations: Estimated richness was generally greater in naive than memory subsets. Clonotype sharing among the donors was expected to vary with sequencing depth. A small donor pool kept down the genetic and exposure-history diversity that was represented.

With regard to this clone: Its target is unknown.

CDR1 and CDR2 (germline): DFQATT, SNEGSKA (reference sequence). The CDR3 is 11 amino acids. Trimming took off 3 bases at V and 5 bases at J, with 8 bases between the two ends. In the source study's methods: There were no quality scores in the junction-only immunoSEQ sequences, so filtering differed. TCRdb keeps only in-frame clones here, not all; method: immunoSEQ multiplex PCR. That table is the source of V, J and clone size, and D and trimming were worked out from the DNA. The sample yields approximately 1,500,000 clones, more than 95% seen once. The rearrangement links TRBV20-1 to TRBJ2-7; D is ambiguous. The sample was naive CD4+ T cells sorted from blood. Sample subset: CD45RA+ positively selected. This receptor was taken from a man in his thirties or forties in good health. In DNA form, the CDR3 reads TGCAGTGCTAGTACCCCCAACGAGCAGTACTTC. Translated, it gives CSASTPNEQYF.